This T cell receptor (beta chain) was recorded in a study of post-analysis software for immune sequencing data. Study in general: Progressive-relapsing, secondary progressive and relapsing-remitting multiple sclerosis were among the disease courses included.

Unique molecular identifiers featured in each of the TCR beta cDNA libraries. TCRdb used MiXCR to reprocess the PCR reads, holding one entry per CDR3 protein. The profile shows 600,000 to 700,000 distinct CDR3 sequences, roughly three fifths of them singletons. On this clonotype: Its cognate antigen is unknown.

Findings of the study overall: Comparison of patients with controls showed four or five TRBV segments more frequent in patients, TRBV5-6, TRBV5-1 and TRBV20-1 among them.

CDR3 length: 14 amino acids. Per the germline V gene, CDR1 is LNHDA and CDR2 is SQIVND (reference sequence). V was pared by 3 bases and J by 4 bases, with 12 bases between. Sequencing was carried out using blood. This receptor was identified in a girl aged 2-9 years with multiple sclerosis. The chain uses TRBV19 and TRBJ1-1; D not resolved. The CDR3 is CASSIFTGITEAFF. The CDR3 region has the DNA TGTGCCAGTAGTATTTTTACGGGGATCACTGAAGCTTTCTTT.